This T cell receptor beta chain originates from a study of T cell responses to AZD1222 COVID-19 vaccine. The CDR3 contains 11 residues. V was clipped by 3 bases and J by 12 bases, with 6 bases between them. Method: immunoSEQ multiplex PCR; TCRdb's copy keeps in-frame clones and lacks some. The sample lists approximately 210,000 clones, 90% to 95% occurring once. The starting material was peripheral blood, obtained 28 days after the second AZD1222 dose. The chain couples TRBV12-3 or TRBV12-4 to TRBJ1-6; the D is unclear. This TCR derives from an adult who received the AZD1222 COVID-19 vaccine. The CDR3 protein is CASSLLGPLHF. CDR3 nucleotides: TGTGCCAGCAGTTTGCTGGGACCCCTCCACTTT.